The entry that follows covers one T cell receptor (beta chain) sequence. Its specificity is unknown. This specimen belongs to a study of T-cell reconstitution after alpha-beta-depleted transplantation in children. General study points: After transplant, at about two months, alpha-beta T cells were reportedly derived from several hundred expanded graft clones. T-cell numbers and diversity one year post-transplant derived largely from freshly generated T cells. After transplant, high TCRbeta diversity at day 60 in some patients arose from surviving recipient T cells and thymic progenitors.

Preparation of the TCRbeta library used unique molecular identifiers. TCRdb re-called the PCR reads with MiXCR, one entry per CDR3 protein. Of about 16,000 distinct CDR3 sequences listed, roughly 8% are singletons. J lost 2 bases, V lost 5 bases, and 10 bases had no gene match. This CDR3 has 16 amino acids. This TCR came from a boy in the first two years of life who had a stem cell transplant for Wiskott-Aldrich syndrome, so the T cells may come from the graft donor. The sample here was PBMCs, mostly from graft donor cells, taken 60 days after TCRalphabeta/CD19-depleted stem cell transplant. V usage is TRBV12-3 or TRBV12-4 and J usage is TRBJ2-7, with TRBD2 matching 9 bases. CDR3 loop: CASSPALAGGPYEQYF. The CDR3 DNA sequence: TGTGCCAGCAGTCCTGCCTTGGCGGGAGGGCCCTACGAGCAGTACTTC.